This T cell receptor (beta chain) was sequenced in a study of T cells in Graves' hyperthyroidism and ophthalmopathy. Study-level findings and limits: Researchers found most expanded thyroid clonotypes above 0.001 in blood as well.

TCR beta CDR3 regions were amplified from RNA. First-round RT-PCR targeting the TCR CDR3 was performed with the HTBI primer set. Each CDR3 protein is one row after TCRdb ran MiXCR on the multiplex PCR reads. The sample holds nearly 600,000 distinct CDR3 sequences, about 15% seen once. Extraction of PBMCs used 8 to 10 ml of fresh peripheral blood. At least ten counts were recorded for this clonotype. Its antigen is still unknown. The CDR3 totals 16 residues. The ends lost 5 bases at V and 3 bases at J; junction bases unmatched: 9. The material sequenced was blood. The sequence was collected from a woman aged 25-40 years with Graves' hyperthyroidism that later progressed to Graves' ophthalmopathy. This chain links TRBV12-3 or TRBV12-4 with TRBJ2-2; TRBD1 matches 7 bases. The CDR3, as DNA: TGTGCCAGCAGTCCCCGGGCAGGGGGATACACCGGGGAGCTGTTTTTT. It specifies CASSPRAGGYTGELFF.